A single sample is the source of the 26 T cell receptor beta chains below, sequenced in a study of technical replicates of blood from several donors. Sequenced by immunoSEQ multiplex PCR; TCRdb stores in-frame clones only, minus some. The repertoire holds about 66,000 clones, with about 89% as singletons. The source material was PBMCs. The origin of the receptors is a human donor in good health. Some clones in this sample may be carry-over from other donors' samples.

CDR3 protein: CASSEFAGGGSEQYF. CDR3 in DNA: TGTGCCAGCAGTGAATTCGCCGGGGGGGGCTCCGAGCAGTACTTC. This chain joins TRBV25-1 and TRBJ2-7, with 8 positions matching TRBD2. The CDR3 is made up of 15 amino acids. From germline, CDR1 is MGHDK and CDR2 SYGVNS. V was pared by 1 base and J by 6 bases, with 8 bases of the junction left unmatched.

J is TRBJ2-3 and V is TRBV29-1; the D gene is possibly TRBD2 (5 bases). The V gene lost 3 bases and the J gene lost 0 bases, with 7 bases spanning the gap. The CDR3 consists of 13 residues. The V gene's germline CDR1 is SQVTM and CDR2 ANQGSEA. In DNA form, the CDR3 reads TGCAGCGTTGATCGGGGTAGCACAGATACGCAGTATTTT. Translated: CSVDRGSTDTQYF.

J is TRBJ2-7 and V is TRBV30; perhaps TRBD2 as D (6 bases). The CDR3 is made up of 11 amino acids. Per germline, CDR1 GTSNPN and CDR2 SVGIG (reference sequence). Trimming cost V 5 bases and J 7 bases, with 12 bases left between them. The CDR3 nucleotides read TGTGCCTGGGGAAGACGGGGGGAGCAGTACTTC. Its translation: CAWGRRGEQYF.

The J gene is TRBJ2-5, the V gene TRBV30; D gene unclear. The V and J ends lost 0 bases and 4 bases respectively, with 9 bases between them. This CDR3 is 13 amino acids long. CDR1 GTSNPN and CDR2 SVGIG come from the germline V gene (reference sequence). DNA of the CDR3: TGTGCCTGGAGTGTAACGCTGGCAGAGACCCAGTACTTC. It codes for CAWSVTLAETQYF.

CDR3 sequence (DNA): TGTGCCAGCAGCCCAGCGTTAGCCTTGGTACTTGAGACCCAGTACTTC. Translated: CASSPALALVLETQYF. The chain recombines TRBV13 with TRBJ2-5, with D uncertain. V was trimmed by 5 bases and J by 5 bases, leaving 21 bases between them. The V gene's germline CDR1 is PRHDT and CDR2 FYEKMQ (reference sequence). This CDR3 comprises 16 residues.

The chain has TRBV9 and TRBJ2-7; D is perhaps TRBD2 (5 bases). The CDR3 has 14 residues. V was cut by 0 bases and J by 3 bases, with 10 bases left in between. Germline assignment: CDR1 SGDLS and CDR2 YYNGEE. CDR3 loop: CASSVGEGFYEQYF. The CDR3 nucleotides are TGTGCCAGCAGCGTAGGTGAGGGCTTCTACGAGCAGTACTTC.

The chain employs TRBV18 and TRBJ2-2, with 7 bases lining up with TRBD1. Trimming removed 6 bases from V and 7 bases from J; junction bases left unmatched: 5. Germline CDR1 is KGHSH and CDR2 is LQKENI. This CDR3 region has 13 residues. The CDR3 nucleotides read TGTGCCAGCTCCTCGAGGGACAGCGGGGAGCTGTTTTTT. Translated, it gives CASSSRDSGELFF.

The genes are TRBV2 and TRBJ2-7, with TRBD1 matching 9 bases. Germline trimming cut 8 bases from V and 4 bases from J; bases unmatched to any gene: 3. Germline lookup yields CDR1 SNHLY and CDR2 FYNNEI. The CDR3 is 12 amino acids. As DNA, the CDR3 is TGTGCCAGCTGGGACAGGGCTTACGAGCAGTACTTC. This encodes CASWDRAYEQYF.

This chain joins TRBV6-1 and TRBJ2-7; 12 bases align to TRBD1. This CDR3 spans 14 amino acids. The germline gives CDR1 MNHNS, CDR2 SASEGT. The V segment lost 6 bases and the J segment 6 bases; nucleotides outside the gene matches: 6. The DNA of the CDR3 is TGTGCCAGCAGGTCGGGACAGGGGGCGGCCGAGCAGTACTTC. This translates into CASRSGQGAAEQYF.

The V and J genes are TRBV29-1 and TRBJ2-5; 7 positions agree with TRBD2. This CDR3 region has 14 residues. Germline V gene sequence: CDR1 SQVTM, CDR2 ANQGSEA. V shed 5 bases, J shed 0 bases, and the junction held 6 bases outside the gene matches. CDR3 nucleotide sequence: TGCAGCGTTAGGCTTCGGGGGGACCAAGAGACCCAGTACTTC. It codes for CSVRLRGDQETQYF.

CDR3 sequence: CASSPTGWEQFF. The CDR3 nucleotides read TGCGCCAGCAGCCCCACGGGATGGGAGCAGTTCTTC. V and J are TRBV4-1 and TRBJ2-1; D may be TRBD2 (5 bases). Per germline, CDR1 MGHRA and CDR2 YSYEKL. V was pared by 4 bases and J by 10 bases, with 11 bases between. The CDR3 is 12 amino acids.

The chain links TRBV21-1 to TRBJ1-5; whether TRBD1, the table's D call, matches the DNA was not checked. TRBV21-1 is a listed pseudogene. The CDR3 spans 17 residues. In DNA, the CDR3 is TGTGCCAGCACCGAAGAGTCCCAGACAGGTAGCAATCAGCCCCAGCATTTT. Translated: CASTEESQTGSNQPQHF.

This clone was detected once. This chain joins TRBV7-2 and TRBJ1-2, with 12 nucleotides matching TRBD1. The CDR3 contains 15 residues. Losses at the gene ends were 1 base for V and 13 bases for J; bases not matched to a gene: 10. CDR1 and CDR2 (germline): SGHTA, FQGNSA. CDR3 protein: CASSLVAGTGGVGTF. The CDR3 nucleotides are TGTGCCAGCAGCTTAGTTGCAGGGACAGGGGGCGTAGGCACCTTC.

The chain has TRBV5-1 and TRBJ2-4; TRBD2 matches at 7 bases. Germline V lookup: CDR1 SGHRS, CDR2 YFSETQ. The CDR3 has 17 residues. Trimming removed 4 bases from V and 7 bases from J; junction bases left unmatched: 17. The CDR3 spells CASSPTATGGSGNIQYF. CDR3 bases: TGCGCCAGCAGCCCAACAGCCACAGGCGGGAGTGGGAACATTCAGTACTTC.

This chain joins TRBV30 and TRBJ2-7; TRBD1 aligns across 12 bases. The CDR3 is 14 residues long. The germline CDR1 and CDR2 sequences are GTSNPN and SVGIG (reference sequence). V dropped 5 bases and J dropped 2; count of bases not matched to a gene: 4. CDR3 sequence (DNA): TGTGCCTGGGAAGGGACAGGGGGCACCTACGAGCAGTACTTC. Translation: CAWEGTGGTYEQYF.

The chain couples TRBV29-1 to TRBJ1-2; 10 bases fit TRBD1. The CDR3 loop spans 14 amino acids. With V trimmed by 3 bases and J by 8 bases, 9 bases remained unmatched. Germline V gene lookup returns CDR1 SQVTM and CDR2 ANQGSEA. DNA of the CDR3: TGCAGCGTTGATCCCGAAGACAGGGGGCACGGCTACACCTTC. It translates to CSVDPEDRGHGYTF.

J is TRBJ2-6 and V is TRBV27; 8 bases align to TRBD1. Per the germline V gene, CDR1 is MNHEY and CDR2 is SMNVEV (reference sequence). The V gene end was trimmed by 6 bases and the J gene end by 3 bases; junction bases not matched to a gene: 16. The CDR3 sequence is 19 residues long. In DNA, the CDR3 is TGTGCCAGCAGCCGGCCTAATGCAGGGGGCGCCTATGGGGCCAACGTCCTGACTTTC. It translates to CASSRPNAGGAYGANVLTF. Using reference TRBV27 and TRBJ2-6 for the parts outside the CDR3, the full variable domain is EAQVTQNPRYLITVTGKKLTVTCSQNMNHEYMSWYRQDPGLGLRQIYYSMNVEVTDKGDVPEGYKVSRKEKRNFPLILESPSPNQTSLYFCASSRPNAGGAYGANVLTFGAGSRLTVL.

This clone was detected only once. The DNA of the CDR3 is TGTGCCAGCAGCACCGGACTACCGAATCAGCCCCAGCATTTT. Translated, it gives CASSTGLPNQPQHF. V and J are TRBV7-9 and TRBJ1-5, with D uncertain. In germline, CDR1 is SEHNR, CDR2 FQNEAQ (reference sequence). Deletions cut 5 bases from V and 4 bases from J, with 12 bases between. The CDR3 loop spans 14 amino acids. The full variable domain, in which reference TRBV7-9 and TRBJ1-5 provide the parts outside the CDR3, is DTGVSQNPRHKITKRGQNVTFRCDPISEHNRLYWYRQTLGQGPEFLTYFQNEAQLEKSRLLSDRFSAERPKGSFSTLEIQRTEQGDSAMYLCASSTGLPNQPQHFGDGTRLSIL.

V gene TRBV7-9 combines with J gene TRBJ2-3, with 12 bases that match TRBD2. The CDR3 runs 16 residues. CDR1 and CDR2 from the germline V gene are SEHNR and FQNEAQ (reference sequence). Trimming at V came to 5 bases and at J to 3 bases, leaving 6 bases not matched to a gene. DNA of the CDR3: TGTGCCAGCAGCCCCCTAGGACTAGCGGGAACAGATACGCAGTATTTT. Translating it yields CASSPLGLAGTDTQYF.

This chain connects TRBV7-3 to TRBJ2-5, with 8 positions matching TRBD2. CDR1 and CDR2 (germline): SGHTA, FQGTGA. With 3 bases clipped from V and 1 base from J, the junction kept 19 bases outside the gene matches. The CDR3 length is 20 residues. DNA for the CDR3: TGTGCCAGCAGCTTTGACCGGGGCAGCTCGTGGCGGGGGGTCCAAGAGACCCAGTACTTC. Translated, it gives CASSFDRGSSWRGVQETQYF.

The V gene is TRBV6-1, the J gene TRBJ1-1, with D possibly matching TRBD1 (5 bases). CDR1 and CDR2 from the germline V gene are MNHNS and SASEGT. The length of the CDR3 is 14 residues. The V end lost 5 bases, the J end lost 0 bases, and 10 bases lay between the germline ends. This CDR3 reads CASSLTDMNTEAFF. CDR3 DNA: TGTGCCAGCAGTTTGACAGATATGAACACTGAAGCTTTCTTT.

V usage is TRBV4-1 and J usage is TRBJ1-4, with no clear D. The germline CDR1 and CDR2 sequences are MGHRA and YSYEKL. CDR3 size: 16 residues. Between the trimmed V and J ends, which lost 4 bases and 1 base, there was a span of 13 bases. The DNA for the CDR3 is TGCGCCAGCAGCCCCGGGTCGGGGATAACTAATGAAAAACTGTTTTTT. Protein: CASSPGSGITNEKLFF.

The rearrangement joins TRBV30 to TRBJ2-5, with D possibly matching TRBD2 (6 bases). CDR1 is GTSNPN, CDR2 SVGIG, per germline (reference sequence). The CDR3 has 12 amino acids. V was cut by 7 bases and J by 0 bases, with 9 bases left in between. CDR3 nucleotide sequence: TGTGCCTTTCGGGACTACCAAGAGACCCAGTACTTC. Translating it yields CAFRDYQETQYF.

This sequence joins TRBV10-3 and TRBJ2-5; 12 bases align to TRBD2. The CDR3 contains 16 residues. J gave up 5 bases and V 3 bases, and 7 bases lay outside the gene matches. The germline CDR1 and CDR2 sequences are ENHRY and SYGVKD. CDR3 in DNA: TGTGCCATCAGTGATCCGACTAGCGGGAGATCTGAGACCCAGTACTTC. It yields the protein CAISDPTSGRSETQYF.

CDR3 DNA: TGTGCCAGCAGCGAAACAGGATCTCCGAGTTCACCCCTCCACTTT. Translation: CASSETGSPSSPLHF. The chain joins TRBV25-1 to TRBJ1-6; TRBD1 is a possible D gene (5 bases). With 6 bases removed from V and 9 bases from J, the gap between germline ends came to 18 bases. The CDR3 runs 15 residues. Germline CDR1 and CDR2: MGHDK and SYGVNS.

This rearrangement joins TRBV7-2 to TRBJ2-3; D may be TRBD2 (5 bases). Looked up from germline, CDR1 is SGHTA and CDR2 is FQGNSA. V was clipped by 1 base and J by 3 bases, with 11 bases between them. CDR3 length: 15 amino acids. The CDR3 DNA follows: TGTGCCAGCAGCTTAGTCGGGGATCGTACAGATACGCAGTATTTT. This translates into CASSLVGDRTDTQYF.